One and the same sample provided the 2 T cell receptor beta chains below, sequenced in a study of blood T cell repertoires in COVID-19. Data came from immunoSEQ multiplex PCR; TCRdb stores just in-frame clones and leaves some out. Among 150,000 to 200,000 clones listed, around 81% were seen once. The sample was peripheral blood. The receptor source for this set is a woman aged 80 or over with COVID-19, enrolled during active disease.

The chain employs TRBV4-2 and TRBJ1-1; weak D call: TRBD1 (6 bases). The CDR3 length is 12 residues. The germline gives CDR1 LGHNA, CDR2 YNFKEQ. V lost 4 bases and J lost 8, with 11 bases in between. The CDR3 sequence: CASSPEGGEAFF. In DNA form, the CDR3 reads TGTGCCAGCAGCCCCGAAGGGGGAGAAGCTTTCTTT.

This chain joins TRBV6-5 and TRBJ1-1; tentative D call: TRBD1 (5 bases). This CDR3 is 15 amino acids long. V lost 2 bases, J lost 0 bases, and 10 bases lay in between. Germline-derived CDR1 and CDR2 are MNHEY and SVGAGI. The chain's CDR3 is CASSYPGLVNTEAFF. As DNA, the CDR3 is TGTGCCAGCAGTTACCCGGGACTGGTGAACACTGAAGCTTTCTTT.